This T cell receptor (beta chain) derives from a study of T cell responses to AZD1222 COVID-19 vaccine. On the study more broadly: Second-dose recipients at about 4 or about 12 weeks were treated as one pooled group. General study findings and limits: Repertoire sampling occurred only after the peak T cell response. In a largely white British group with more females than males, clonal diversity was possibly underestimated. The study found Spike-specific TCR breadth and depth rose after two AZD1222 doses.

TCRdb's table, derived via immunoSEQ multiplex PCR, lists solely in-frame clones and lacks some. The sample shows around 100,000 clones, roughly 84% of them seen only once. Trimming left V 7 bases short and J 3 bases short, with 13 bases between. Per the germline V gene, CDR1 is SNHLY and CDR2 is FYNNEI. The CDR3 totals 14 residues. Concerning this clone: No antigen is known for it.

This sequence was found in an adult in good health. The V gene is TRBV2, the J gene TRBJ2-1; TRBD2 might be the D (5 bases). The material sequenced was peripheral blood, taken on day 0 of AZD1222 vaccination. Here the CDR3 DNA reads TGTGCCAGCACCGGGGATCTAGGCTACAATGAGCAGTTCTTC. This sequence encodes CASTGDLGYNEQFF.